Below are 4 T cell receptor beta chains sequenced from a single sample in a study of cytomegalovirus exposure and HLA in healthy donors. PCR employed 60 Vbeta and 13 Jbeta primers. TCRdb keeps only in-frame clones here, not all; method: immunoSEQ multiplex PCR. This table holds roughly 50,000 clones. Sequencing used PBMCs. These receptors originate from an older woman in good health and CMV-seropositive.

This chain connects TRBV2 to TRBJ1-1; D possibly corresponds to TRBD1 (5 bases). The CDR3 runs 12 residues. The V end lost 4 bases, the J end lost 5 bases, and 8 bases lay between the germline ends. The germline V gene encodes CDR1 SNHLY and CDR2 FYNNEI. Here the CDR3 reads CASSVAGTEAFF. The CDR3 coding sequence is TGTGCCAGCAGTGTTGCAGGGACTGAAGCTTTCTTT.

This chain links TRBV6-5 with TRBJ1-1; D unclear. The germline gives CDR1 MNHEY, CDR2 SVGAGI. This CDR3 contains 11 residues. V lost 8 bases and J 1 base, leaving 5 bases between the germline ends. The CDR3 reads CASGQNTEAFF. CDR3 coding DNA: TGTGCCAGCGGCCAGAACACTGAAGCTTTCTTT.

This chain connects TRBV6-5 to TRBJ2-2, with a tentative D call TRBD1 (6 bases). This CDR3 has 15 residues. Trimming took off 6 bases at V and 1 base at J, with 12 bases between the two ends. Germline V CDR1 and CDR2: MNHEY, SVGAGI. This CDR3 is CASRRPGQNTGELFF. The DNA of the CDR3 is TGTGCCAGCAGACGACCGGGACAGAACACCGGGGAGCTGTTTTTT.

This chain links TRBV5-6 with TRBJ1-5, with 7 bases fitting TRBD1. This CDR3 contains 14 residues. V lost 0 bases, J lost 6 bases, and 3 bases stayed unmatched. Germline V CDR1 and CDR2: SGHDT, YYEEEE. CDR3 protein: CASSLGQGSQPQHF. DNA for the CDR3: TGTGCCAGCAGCTTGGGACAGGGAAGTCAGCCCCAGCATTTT.